This entry features one T cell receptor (beta chain) sequence. This specimen belongs to a study of T cell changes during pregnancy in multiple sclerosis. The CDR3 spans 14 residues. V lost 2 bases and J lost 8; bases outside the gene matches: 6. Germline-derived CDR1 and CDR2 are KGHSH and LQKENI. TCRdb's copy holds only in-frame clones and misses some; the assay was immunoSEQ multiplex PCR. Counted here are about 50,000 clones, nearly 95% occurring once; the ten biggest clones make up around 0.61%. The clonotype comes from a female donor in good health, enrolled as a control in a pregnancy study. This chain links TRBV18 with TRBJ2-1, with 7 bases that match TRBD1. Here the sequenced sample was CD4+ T cells from peripheral blood mononuclear cells, taken after pregnancy. CDR3 nucleotides: TGTGCCAGCTCACCAAGACAGGGTAATGATGAGCAGTTCTTC. The encoded protein is CASSPRQGNDEQFF.